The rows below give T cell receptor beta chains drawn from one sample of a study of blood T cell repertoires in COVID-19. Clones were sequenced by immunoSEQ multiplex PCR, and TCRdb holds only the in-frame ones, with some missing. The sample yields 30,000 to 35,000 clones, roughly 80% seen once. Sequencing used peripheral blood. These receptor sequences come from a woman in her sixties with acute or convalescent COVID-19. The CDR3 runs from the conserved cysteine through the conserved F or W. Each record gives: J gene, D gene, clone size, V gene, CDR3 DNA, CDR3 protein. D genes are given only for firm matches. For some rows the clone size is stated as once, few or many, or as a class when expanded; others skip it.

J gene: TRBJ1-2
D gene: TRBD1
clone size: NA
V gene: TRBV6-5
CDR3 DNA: TGTGCCAGCACTCGACAGGGGGCGGGTTATGGCTACACCTTC
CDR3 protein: CASTRQGAGYGYTF

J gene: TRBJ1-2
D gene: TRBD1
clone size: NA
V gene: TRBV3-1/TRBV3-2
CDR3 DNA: TGTGCCAGCAGCCAACCAGGGGGTTCAAACTATGGCTACACCTTC
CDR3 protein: CASSQPGGSNYGYTF

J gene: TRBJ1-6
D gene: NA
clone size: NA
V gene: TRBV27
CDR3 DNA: TGTGCCAGCACCTCAGGCAGATCTGGATCCTATAATTCACCCCTCCACTTT
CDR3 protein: CASTSGRSGSYNSPLHF

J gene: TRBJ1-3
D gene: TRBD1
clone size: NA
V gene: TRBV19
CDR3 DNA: TGTGCCAGTAGTATCTTTCGCCTCGGGTGGACAGGGACGACTGGAAACACCATATATTTT
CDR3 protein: CASSIFRLGWTGTTGNTIYF

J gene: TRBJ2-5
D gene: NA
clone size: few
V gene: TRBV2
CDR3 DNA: TGTGCCTGGGGCAGGGCGAACCAAGAGACCCAGTACTTC
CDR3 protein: CAWGRANQETQYF

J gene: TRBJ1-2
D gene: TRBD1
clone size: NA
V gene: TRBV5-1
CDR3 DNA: TGCGCCAGCAGTCATGGGGGACAGGGGGCAGGGGGCTATGGCTACACCTTC
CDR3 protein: CASSHGGQGAGGYGYTF

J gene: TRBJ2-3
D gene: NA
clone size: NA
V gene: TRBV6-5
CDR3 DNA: TGTGCCAGCAGTATTCACGGGTACAGCACAGATACGCAGTATTTT
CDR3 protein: CASSIHGYSTDTQYF

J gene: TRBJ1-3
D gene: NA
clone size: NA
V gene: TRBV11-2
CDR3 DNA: TGTGCCAGCAGCTTAGATTACAGGGCGTCTGGAAACACCATATATTTT
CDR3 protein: CASSLDYRASGNTIYF

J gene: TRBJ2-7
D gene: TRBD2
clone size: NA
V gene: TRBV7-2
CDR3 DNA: TGTGCCAGCAGCTTGGGGGGACTAGCGGGATACGAGCAGTACTTC
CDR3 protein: CASSLGGLAGYEQYF

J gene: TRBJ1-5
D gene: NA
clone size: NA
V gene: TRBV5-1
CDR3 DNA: TGCGCCAGCAGCTTGCACACAGGGTTAGGGAGAAAAAAGCAGCCCCAGCATTTT
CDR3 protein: CASSLHTGLGRKKQPQHF

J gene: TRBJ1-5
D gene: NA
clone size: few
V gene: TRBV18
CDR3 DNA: TGTGCCAGCTCGCTCAAAGTAGGGGGGGTACGGAATCAGCCCCAGCATTTT
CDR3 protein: CASSLKVGGVRNQPQHF

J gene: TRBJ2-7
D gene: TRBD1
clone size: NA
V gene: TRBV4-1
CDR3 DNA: TGCGCCAGCAGCCACCCGGGACAGGGGTTTTACGAGCAGTACTTC
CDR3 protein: CASSHPGQGFYEQYF

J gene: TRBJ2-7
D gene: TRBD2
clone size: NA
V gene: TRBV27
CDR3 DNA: TGTGCCAGCAGTTTATCAAGCGGGGGGGTCTACGAGCAGTACTTC
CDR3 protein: CASSLSSGGVYEQYF

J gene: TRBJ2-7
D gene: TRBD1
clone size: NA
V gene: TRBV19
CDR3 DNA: TGTGCCAGCCAAACAGGGGCCGAGCAGTACTTC
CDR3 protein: CASQTGAEQYF

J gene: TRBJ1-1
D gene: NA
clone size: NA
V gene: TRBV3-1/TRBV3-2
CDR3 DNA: TGTGCCAGCAGTCAAGATATGAGGGCCGGGAACACTGAAGCTTTCTTT
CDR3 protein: CASSQDMRAGNTEAFF

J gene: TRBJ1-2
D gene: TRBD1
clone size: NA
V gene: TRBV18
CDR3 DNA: TGTGCCAGCTCACCCGGGACAGCCTCGTATGGCTACACCTTC
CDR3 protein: CASSPGTASYGYTF

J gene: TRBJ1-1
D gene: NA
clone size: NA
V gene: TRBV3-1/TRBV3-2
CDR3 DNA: TGTGCCAGCACCTCCCACGGGGGGGCGAATGAAGCTTTCTTT
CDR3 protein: CASTSHGGANEAFF

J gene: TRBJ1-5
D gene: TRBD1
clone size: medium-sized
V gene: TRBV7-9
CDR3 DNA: TGTGCCAGCAGCTCCACAGGGGGCATCGGCAATCAGCCCCAGCATTTT
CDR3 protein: CASSSTGGIGNQPQHF

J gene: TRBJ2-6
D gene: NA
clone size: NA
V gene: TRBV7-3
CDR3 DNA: TGTGCCAGCAGCCGCAACAGGGCTGGGGCCAACGTCCTGACTTTC
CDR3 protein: CASSRNRAGANVLTF

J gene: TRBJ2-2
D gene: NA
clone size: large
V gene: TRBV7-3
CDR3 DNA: TGTGCCAGCAGCTTAGACAGCTACACCGGGGAGCTGTTTTTT
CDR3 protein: CASSLDSYTGELFF

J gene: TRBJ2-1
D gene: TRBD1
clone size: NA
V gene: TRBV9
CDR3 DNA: TGTGCCAGCAGCTTACCTCCACAGGGGGCCAATGAGCAGTTCTTC
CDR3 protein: CASSLPPQGANEQFF

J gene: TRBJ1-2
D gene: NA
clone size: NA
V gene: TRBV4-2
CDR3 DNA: TGTGCCAGCAGCCAAGATCCGGGAGAAAACTATGGCTACACCTTC
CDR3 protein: CASSQDPGENYGYTF

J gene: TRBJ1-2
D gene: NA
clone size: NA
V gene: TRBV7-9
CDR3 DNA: TGTGCCAGCAGCTTAGACAGCCCTAACTATGGCTACACCTTC
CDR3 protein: CASSLDSPNYGYTF

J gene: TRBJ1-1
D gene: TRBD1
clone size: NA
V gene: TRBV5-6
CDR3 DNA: TGTGCCAGCAGCCGGGAGGGGGCATACACTGAAGCTTTCTTT
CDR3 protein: CASSREGAYTEAFF

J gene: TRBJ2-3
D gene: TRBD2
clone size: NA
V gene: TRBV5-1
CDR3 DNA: TGCGCCAGCAGCCCAACCGGGACTAGCGGTACCGAAGATACGCAGTATTTT
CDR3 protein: CASSPTGTSGTEDTQYF

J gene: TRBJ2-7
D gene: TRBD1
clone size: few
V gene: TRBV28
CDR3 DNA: TGTGCCAGCAGCCCGAACCTTTTCCGGGACAGGGGGACCTCCTACGAGCAGTACTTC
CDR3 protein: CASSPNLFRDRGTSYEQYF

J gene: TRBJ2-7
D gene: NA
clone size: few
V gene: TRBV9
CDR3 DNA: TGTGCCAGCAGCGTAGCTGGTAGCTACGAGCAGTACTTC
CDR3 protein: CASSVAGSYEQYF

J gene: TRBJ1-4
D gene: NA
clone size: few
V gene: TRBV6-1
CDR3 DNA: TGTGCCAGCAGTGAAGCGACACGGTCAACTAATGAAAAACTGTTTTTT
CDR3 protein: CASSEATRSTNEKLFF

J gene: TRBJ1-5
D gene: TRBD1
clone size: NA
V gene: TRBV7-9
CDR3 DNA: TGTGCCAGCAGCTTAGGGGGACAGGGGGATCAGCCCCAGCATTTT
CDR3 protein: CASSLGGQGDQPQHF

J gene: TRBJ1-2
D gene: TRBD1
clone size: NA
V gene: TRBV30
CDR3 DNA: TGTGCCTGGAGGAGACAGGGAGTGGATGGCTACACCTTC
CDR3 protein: CAWRRQGVDGYTF

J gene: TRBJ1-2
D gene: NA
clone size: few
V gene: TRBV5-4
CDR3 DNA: TGTGCCAGCAGCTTTGGCGGGATGGCCTATGGCTACACCTTC
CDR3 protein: CASSFGGMAYGYTF

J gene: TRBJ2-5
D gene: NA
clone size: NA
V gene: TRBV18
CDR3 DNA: TGTGCCAGCTCACCAGATCTGCAGGGAAAGACCCAGTACTTC
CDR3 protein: CASSPDLQGKTQYF

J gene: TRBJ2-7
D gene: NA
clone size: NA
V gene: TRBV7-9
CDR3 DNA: TGTGCCAGCAGCGATAGCCCCTACGAGCAGTACTTC
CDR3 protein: CASSDSPYEQYF